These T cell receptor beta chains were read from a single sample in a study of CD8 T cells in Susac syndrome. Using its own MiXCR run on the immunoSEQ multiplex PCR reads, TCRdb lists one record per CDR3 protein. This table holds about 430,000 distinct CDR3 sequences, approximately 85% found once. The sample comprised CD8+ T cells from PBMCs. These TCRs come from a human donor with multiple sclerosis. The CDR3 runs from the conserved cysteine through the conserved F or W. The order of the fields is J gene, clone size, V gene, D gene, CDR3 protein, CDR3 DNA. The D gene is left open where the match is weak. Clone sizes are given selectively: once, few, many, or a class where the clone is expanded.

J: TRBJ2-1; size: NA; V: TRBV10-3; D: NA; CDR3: CAISEASELYNEQFF; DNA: TGTGCCATCAGTGAGGCTAGCGAGCTCTACAATGAGCAGTTCTTC
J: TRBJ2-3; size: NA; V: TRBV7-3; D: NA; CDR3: CASSLNSLDTQYF; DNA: TGTGCCAGCAGCTTAAATTCCCTAGATACGCAGTATTTT
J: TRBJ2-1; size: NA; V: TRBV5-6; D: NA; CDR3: CASSLRTESSYNEQFF; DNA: TGTGCCAGCAGCTTAAGGACCGAAAGCTCCTACAATGAGCAGTTCTTC
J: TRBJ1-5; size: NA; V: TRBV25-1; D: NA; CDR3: CASSGGGLNQPQHF; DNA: TGTGCCAGCAGTGGCGGGGGACTAAATCAGCCCCAGCATTTT
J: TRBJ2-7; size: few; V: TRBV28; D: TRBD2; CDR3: CASTVAGGPYEQYF; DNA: TGTGCCAGCACCGTAGCGGGAGGGCCCTACGAGCAGTACTTC
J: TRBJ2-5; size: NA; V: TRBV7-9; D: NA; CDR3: CASSGAPQNQETQYF; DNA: TGTGCCAGCAGCGGAGCACCCCAGAACCAAGAGACCCAGTACTTC
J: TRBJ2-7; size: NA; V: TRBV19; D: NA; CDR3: CASSKRGSPHEQYF; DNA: TGTGCCAGTAGTAAGCGCGGGTCCCCCCACGAGCAGTACTTC
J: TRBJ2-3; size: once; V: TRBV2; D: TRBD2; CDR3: CASTASGTSTDTQYF; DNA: TGTGCCAGCACGGCTAGCGGGACTAGCACAGATACGCAGTATTTT
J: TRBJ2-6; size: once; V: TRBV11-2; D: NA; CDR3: CASSLGYSWSSGANVLTF; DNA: TGTGCCAGCAGCTTAGGCTACTCCTGGAGCTCTGGGGCCAACGTCCTGACTTTC
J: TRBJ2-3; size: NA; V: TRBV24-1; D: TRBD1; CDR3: CATSKGAGTDTQYF; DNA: TGTGCCACCAGCAAGGGGGCGGGCACAGATACGCAGTATTTT
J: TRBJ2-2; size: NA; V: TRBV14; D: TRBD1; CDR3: CASSQTGTGGYTGELFF; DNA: TGTGCCAGCAGCCAAACCGGGACAGGGGGCTACACCGGGGAGCTGTTTTTT
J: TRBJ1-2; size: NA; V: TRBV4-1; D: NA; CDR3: CASSQARTYGYTF; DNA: TGCGCCAGCAGCCAAGCCAGAACCTATGGCTACACCTTC
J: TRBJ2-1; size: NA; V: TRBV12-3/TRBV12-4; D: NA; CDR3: CASSPAVGVSSYNEQFF; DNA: TGTGCCAGCAGTCCCGCCGTTGGGGTTAGCTCCTACAATGAGCAGTTCTTC
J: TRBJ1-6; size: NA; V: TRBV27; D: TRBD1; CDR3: CASSLQGGSPLHF; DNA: TGTGCCAGCAGTTTACAGGGGGGCTCACCCCTCCACTTT
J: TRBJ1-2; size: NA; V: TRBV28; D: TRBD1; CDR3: CASLSWTGTNYGYTF; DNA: TGTGCCAGCCTGTCCTGGACAGGGACGAACTATGGCTACACCTTC
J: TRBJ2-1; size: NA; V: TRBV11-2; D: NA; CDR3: CASSSFKTLSYNEQFF; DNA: TGTGCCAGCAGCTCCTTTAAGACCCTCTCCTACAATGAGCAGTTCTTC
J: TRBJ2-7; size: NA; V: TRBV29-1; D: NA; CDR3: CSVRDSTSYEQYF; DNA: TGCAGCGTTAGGGACTCAACCTCCTACGAGCAGTACTTC
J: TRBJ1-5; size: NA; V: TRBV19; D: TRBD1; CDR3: CASSIRDREGQPQHF; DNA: TGTGCCAGTAGTATAAGGGACAGGGAGGGTCAGCCCCAGCATTTT
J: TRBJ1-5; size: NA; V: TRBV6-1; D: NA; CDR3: CASSPGTYDSNQPQHF; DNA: TGTGCCAGCAGTCCAGGGACTTACGATAGCAATCAGCCCCAGCATTTT
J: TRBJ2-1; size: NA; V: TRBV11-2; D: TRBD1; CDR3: CASSLGDSEQFF; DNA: TGTGCCAGCAGCCTGGGGGACAGCGAGCAGTTCTTC
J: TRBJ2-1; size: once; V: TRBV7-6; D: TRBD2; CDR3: CASSLTLAGGPVNWHEQFF; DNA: TGTGCCAGCAGCCTTACTTTGGCGGGAGGGCCGGTTAATTGGCATGAGCAGTTCTTC
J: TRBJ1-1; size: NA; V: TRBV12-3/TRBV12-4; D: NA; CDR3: CASSFIVRGWDTEAFF; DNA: TGTGCCAGCAGTTTCATCGTAAGGGGTTGGGACACTGAAGCTTTCTTT
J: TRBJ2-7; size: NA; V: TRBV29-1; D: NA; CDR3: CSVDGDGNYEQYF; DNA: TGCAGCGTTGACGGGGACGGAAACTACGAGCAGTACTTC
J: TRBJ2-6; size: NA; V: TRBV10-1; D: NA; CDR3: CASPGYYSCGANVLTF; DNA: TGCGCCAGCCCGGGATACTACTCTTGCGGGGCCAACGTCCTGACTTTC
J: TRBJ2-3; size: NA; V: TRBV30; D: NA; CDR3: CAWSGGGGITDTQYF; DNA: TGTGCCTGGAGTGGTGGTGGCGGGATCACAGATACGCAGTATTTT
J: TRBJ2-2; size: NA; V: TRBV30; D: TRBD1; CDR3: CAWSGGQGPGELFF; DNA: TGTGCCTGGAGTGGAGGACAGGGACCCGGGGAGCTGTTTTTT
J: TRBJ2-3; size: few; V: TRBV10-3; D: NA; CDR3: CANSDREGTDTQYF; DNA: TGTGCCAACTCAGACAGGGAGGGCACAGATACGCAGTATTTT
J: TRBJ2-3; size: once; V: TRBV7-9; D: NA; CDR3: CASSSTIGGPTTDTQYF; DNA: TGTGCCAGCAGCTCAACCATCGGGGGGCCTACCACAGATACGCAGTATTTT